This T cell receptor (beta chain) was documented in a study of cytomegalovirus exposure and HLA in healthy donors. This PCR relied on a set of 60 Vbeta primers and 13 Jbeta primers. Data came from immunoSEQ multiplex PCR; TCRdb stores just in-frame clones and leaves some out. The profile covers roughly 190,000 clones, with roughly 80% appearing a single time and approximately 3.8% taken by the ten largest. The germline CDR1 and CDR2 sequences are SGHTA and FQGTGA. V lost 2 bases to trimming and J lost 7 bases; unmatched junction nucleotides: 4. CDR3 length equals 13 residues. The sample comprised PBMCs. The receptor was derived from a man aged 45 to 65 in good health and CMV-seronegative. The chain uses TRBV7-3 and TRBJ1-1; 7 bases line up with TRBD1. In DNA form, the CDR3 reads TGTGCCAGCAGCTTATCCAGGGGGGATGAAGCTTTCTTT. Amino acid sequence: CASSLSRGDEAFF.